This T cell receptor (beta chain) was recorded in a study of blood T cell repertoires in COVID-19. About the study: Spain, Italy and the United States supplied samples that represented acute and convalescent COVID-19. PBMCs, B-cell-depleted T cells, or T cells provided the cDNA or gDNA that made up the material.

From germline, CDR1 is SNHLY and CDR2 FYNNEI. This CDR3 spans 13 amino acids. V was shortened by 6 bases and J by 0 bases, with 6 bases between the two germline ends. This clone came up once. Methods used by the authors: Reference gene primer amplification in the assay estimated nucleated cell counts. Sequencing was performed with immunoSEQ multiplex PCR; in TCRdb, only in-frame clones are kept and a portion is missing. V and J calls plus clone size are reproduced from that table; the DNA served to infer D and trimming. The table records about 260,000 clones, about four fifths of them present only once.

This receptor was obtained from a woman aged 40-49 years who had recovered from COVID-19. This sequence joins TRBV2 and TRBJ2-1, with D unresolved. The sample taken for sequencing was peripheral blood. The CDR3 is CASRESSYNEQFF. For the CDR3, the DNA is TGTGCCAGCAGGGAGAGCTCCTACAATGAGCAGTTCTTC.